This T cell receptor beta chain was sequenced in a study of shared clonotypes between healthy human individuals. The assay was carried out at the deep level. Using immunoSEQ multiplex PCR, the repertoire was profiled, and TCRdb retains in-frame clones only, with some absent. The sample holds around 980,000 clones, 70% to 80% seen once. For this clone: Its matching antigen is unknown.

Study-wide findings and caveats: Compared with clonotypes that all four donors shared, non-shared clonotypes had lower generation probabilities.

The germline V and J ends were trimmed by 2 bases and 3 bases, with 14 bases remaining between them. The CDR3 contains 15 residues. The V gene's germline CDR1 is MNHEY and CDR2 SMNVEV (reference sequence). This receptor was identified in a man aged 18 to 29 in good health. Some clones in this sample may be carry-over from other donors' samples. The chain uses TRBV27 and TRBJ2-7, with D possibly matching TRBD1 (6 bases). The sample consisted of memory CD4+ T cells from PBMCs. Specified subset: CD45RA-negative fraction. The CDR3 DNA is TGTGCCAGCAGTTTAATCAGGGGCAGGGGCTACGAGCAGTACTTC. Its protein product is CASSLIRGRGYEQYF.